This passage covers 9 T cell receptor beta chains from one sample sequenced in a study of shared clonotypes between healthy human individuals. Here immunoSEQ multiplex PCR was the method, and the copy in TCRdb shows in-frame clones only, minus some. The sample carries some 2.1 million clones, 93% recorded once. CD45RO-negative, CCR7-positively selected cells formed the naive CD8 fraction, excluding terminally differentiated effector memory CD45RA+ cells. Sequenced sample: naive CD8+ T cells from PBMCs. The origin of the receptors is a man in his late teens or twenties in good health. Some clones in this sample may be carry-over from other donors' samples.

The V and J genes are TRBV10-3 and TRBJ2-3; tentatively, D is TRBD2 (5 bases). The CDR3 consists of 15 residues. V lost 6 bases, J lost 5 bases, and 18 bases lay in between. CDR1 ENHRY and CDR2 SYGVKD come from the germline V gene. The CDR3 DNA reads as TGTGCCATCAGCGAACCGGCAGTAGGAGGAGATACGCAGTATTTT. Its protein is CAISEPAVGGDTQYF.

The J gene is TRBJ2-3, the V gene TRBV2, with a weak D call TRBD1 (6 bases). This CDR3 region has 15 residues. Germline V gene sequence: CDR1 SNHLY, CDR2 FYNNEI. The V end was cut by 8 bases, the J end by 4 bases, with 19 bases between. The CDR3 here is CASADRKRAADTQYF. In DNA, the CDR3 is TGTGCCAGCGCCGACAGGAAGAGGGCCGCAGATACGCAGTATTTT.

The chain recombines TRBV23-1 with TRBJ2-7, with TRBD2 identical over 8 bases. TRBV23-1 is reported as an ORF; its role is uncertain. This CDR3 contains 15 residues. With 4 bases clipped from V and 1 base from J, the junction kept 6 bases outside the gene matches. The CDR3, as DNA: TGCGCCAGCAGTCGGTCGGGAGGGCCATCCTACGAGCAGTACTTC. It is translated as CASSRSGGPSYEQYF.

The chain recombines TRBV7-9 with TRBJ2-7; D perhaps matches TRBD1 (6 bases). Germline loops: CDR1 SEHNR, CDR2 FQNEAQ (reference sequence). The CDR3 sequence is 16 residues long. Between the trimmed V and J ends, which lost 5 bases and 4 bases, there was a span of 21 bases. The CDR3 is CASSPPAAGENYEQYF. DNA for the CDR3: TGTGCCAGCAGCCCCCCGGCGGCAGGGGAAAATTACGAGCAGTACTTC.

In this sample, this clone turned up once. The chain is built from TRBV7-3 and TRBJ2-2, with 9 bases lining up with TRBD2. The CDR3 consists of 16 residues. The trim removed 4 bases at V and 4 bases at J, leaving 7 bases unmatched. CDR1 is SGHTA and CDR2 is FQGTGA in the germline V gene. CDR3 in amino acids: CASSSLAGRGTGELFF. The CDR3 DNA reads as TGTGCCAGCAGCTCTCTAGCGGGAAGGGGCACCGGGGAGCTGTTTTTT.

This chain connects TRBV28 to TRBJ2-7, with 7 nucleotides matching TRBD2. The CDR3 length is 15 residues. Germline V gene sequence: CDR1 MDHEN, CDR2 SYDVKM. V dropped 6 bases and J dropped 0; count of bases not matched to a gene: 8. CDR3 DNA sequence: TGTGCCAGCAGCCCCGCACGGGAGGTCTCCTACGAGCAGTACTTC. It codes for CASSPAREVSYEQYF.

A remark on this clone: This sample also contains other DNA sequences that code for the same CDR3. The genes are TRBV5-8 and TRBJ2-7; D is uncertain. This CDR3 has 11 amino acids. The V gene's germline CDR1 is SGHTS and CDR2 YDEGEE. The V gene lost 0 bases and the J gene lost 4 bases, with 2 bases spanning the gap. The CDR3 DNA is TGTGCCAGCAGCTTGGGTTACGAGCAGTACTTC. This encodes CASSLGYEQYF.

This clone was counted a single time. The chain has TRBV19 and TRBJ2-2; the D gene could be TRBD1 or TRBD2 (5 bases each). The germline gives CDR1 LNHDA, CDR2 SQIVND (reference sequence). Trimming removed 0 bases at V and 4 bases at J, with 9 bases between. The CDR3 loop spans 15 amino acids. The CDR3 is CASSIDRGATGELFF. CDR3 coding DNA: TGTGCCAGTAGTATAGACAGAGGGGCCACCGGGGAGCTGTTTTTT.

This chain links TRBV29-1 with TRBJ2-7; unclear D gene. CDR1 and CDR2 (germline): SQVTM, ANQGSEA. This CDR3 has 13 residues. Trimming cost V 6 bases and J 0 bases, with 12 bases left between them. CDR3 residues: CSVRDGLSYEQYF. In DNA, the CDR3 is TGCAGCGTCCGAGACGGCCTCTCCTACGAGCAGTACTTC.